The 28 T cell receptor beta chains listed next were all sequenced from one sample in a study of blood T cells in healthy people across ages. PCR was performed a second time for about 7 to 11 cycles using a sample-barcoded 5' primer and a J-beta primer mix. TCRdb re-derived calls from the 5' RACE reads in MiXCR, one entry per CDR3 protein. Among under 2 million distinct CDR3 sequences listed, about 31% were seen once. The sequenced sample was blood. These receptors originate from a woman aged 30 to 39 in good health.

CDR3 nucleotides: TGCAGCGCCATGGTCGCAGACTATGGCTACACCTTC. This encodes CSAMVADYGYTF. The J gene is TRBJ1-2, the V gene TRBV29-1, with D unresolved. Trimming removed 7 bases at V and 3 bases at J, with 12 bases between. Per the germline V gene, CDR1 is SQVTM and CDR2 is ANQGSEA. This CDR3 spans 12 amino acids.

The chain joins TRBV18 to TRBJ2-6, with D perhaps assigned TRBD1 or TRBD2 (5 bases each). The V end lost 9 bases, the J end lost 6 bases, and 15 bases lay between the germline ends. Germline CDR1 and CDR2: KGHSH and LQKENI. The CDR3 is 14 amino acids. The CDR3 nucleotides read TGTGCCAGTTCCGGGGCTGCTGAGGCCAACGTCCTGACTTTC. Amino acids: CASSGAAEANVLTF.

The V gene is TRBV2, the J gene TRBJ2-5, with a weak D call TRBD2 (6 bases). Germline CDR1 and CDR2: SNHLY and FYNNEI. V dropped 3 bases and J dropped 0 bases, with 8 bases sitting between them. This CDR3 contains 14 residues. Here the CDR3 DNA reads TGTGCCAGCAGTGAGGGGGACTACCAAGAGACCCAGTACTTC. Protein: CASSEGDYQETQYF.

The chain carries TRBV4-1 and TRBJ1-5, with unresolved D. Trimming removed 1 base at V and 0 bases at J, with 13 bases between. Germline values: CDR1 MGHRA, CDR2 YSYEKL. The CDR3 extends over 17 amino acids. The CDR3: CASSQVARSFSNQPQHF. DNA for the CDR3: TGCGCCAGCAGCCAAGTCGCCCGATCCTTTAGCAATCAGCCCCAGCATTTT.

The chain couples TRBV2 to TRBJ2-5, with D possibly matching TRBD2 (5 bases). The ends were cut back, 2 bases at V and 5 bases at J, with 21 bases in the middle. The germline CDR1 and CDR2 sequences are SNHLY and FYNNEI. This CDR3 region has 17 residues. CDR3: CASSEPGPPGFGETQYF. CDR3 nucleotides: TGTGCCAGCAGTGAACCTGGACCTCCGGGGTTTGGCGAGACCCAGTACTTC.

The V and J genes are TRBV3-1 and TRBJ1-6; D remains unclear. V gave up 3 bases and J gave up 7 bases, with 10 bases separating them. This CDR3 comprises 14 residues. Germline loops: CDR1 LGHDT, CDR2 YNNKEL (reference sequence). CDR3 residues: CASSQAGINSPLHF. Written as DNA, the CDR3 is TGTGCCAGCAGCCAGGCGGGGATAAATTCACCCCTCCACTTT.

Comments on this clonotype: One junction end disagrees with the germline gene, perhaps due to a read error. The chain employs TRBV9 and TRBJ2-6, with D possibly being TRBD1 (5 bases). This CDR3 has 15 amino acids. CDR1 and CDR2 (germline): SGDLS, YYNGEE. Here the CDR3 reads CASSGHGSGANVRTF. The CDR3 region has the DNA TGTGCCAGCAGCGGTCACGGTTCTGGGGCCAACGTCCGGACTTTC.

This chain uses TRBV27 with TRBJ2-3, with 16 bases that match TRBD2. Germline CDR1 reads MNHEY; CDR2 reads SMNVEV (reference sequence). The CDR3 has 17 amino acids. V lost 4 bases and J lost 6; bases outside the gene matches: 7. The DNA for the CDR3 is TGTGCCAGCAGTTCGGGACTAGCGGGAGGGCTTGGGGATACGCAGTATTTT. Residues: CASSSGLAGGLGDTQYF.

This clonotype has only a few counts. The J gene is TRBJ2-1, the V gene TRBV6-6; weak D call: TRBD2 (5 bases). This CDR3 is built from 12 residues. Germline lookup yields CDR1 MNHNY and CDR2 SVGAGI (reference sequence). Trimming took off 5 bases at V and 8 bases at J, with 10 bases between the two ends. CDR3 bases: TGTGCCAGCAGTGGGTGGGGAGATGAGCAGTTCTTC. Amino acid sequence: CASSGWGDEQFF.

This clonotype was observed a single time. This clone may be a read error of a much larger clone one base away. The chain is built from TRBV29-1 and TRBJ2-4; no firm D call. There are 14 residues in the CDR3. Germline V gene lookup returns CDR1 SQVTM and CDR2 ANQGSEA. With 6 bases removed from V and 4 bases from J, the gap between germline ends came to 16 bases. Here the CDR3 DNA reads TGCAGCGTGGGAAATCGAGGTTCAAAAAACATTCAGTACTTC. It translates to CSVGNRGSKNIQYF.

V is TRBV7-9 and J is TRBJ2-3; tentative D call: TRBD1 (6 bases). The CDR3 has 15 residues. V was shortened by 2 bases and J by 6 bases, with 15 bases between the two germline ends. The V gene's germline CDR1 is SEHNR and CDR2 FQNEAQ (reference sequence). The CDR3 nucleotides are TGTGCCAGCAGCTTAAGAGTGGGGGCCATTGATACGCAGTATTTT. Residues: CASSLRVGAIDTQYF.

The sample holds a few counts of this clonotype. V gene TRBV6-4 combines with J gene TRBJ2-6; tentatively, D is TRBD1 (6 bases). Trimming took 2 bases from V and 0 from J, leaving 11 bases between them. CDR3 length equals 17 residues. Germline values: CDR1 MRHNA, CDR2 SNTAGT. The DNA for the CDR3 is TGTGCCAGCAGTGACGGACAGCGGCGCTCTGGGGCCAACGTCCTGACTTTC. As protein: CASSDGQRRSGANVLTF.

This chain links TRBV20-1 with TRBJ2-5; D is uncertain. The CDR3 consists of 13 residues. Germline assignment: CDR1 DFQATT and CDR2 SNEGSKA (reference sequence). The V end was cut by 4 bases, the J end by 5 bases, with 14 bases between. CDR3: CSAMFLYHETQYF. CDR3 DNA sequence: TGCAGTGCTATGTTTTTGTATCACGAGACCCAGTACTTC.

This clonotype was seen a handful of times. V and J are TRBV5-1 and TRBJ2-3, with 14 bases aligning to TRBD2. CDR1 is SGHRS, CDR2 YFSETQ, per germline. The CDR3 has 15 residues. V dropped 6 bases and J dropped 3; count of bases not matched to a gene: 3. CDR3 DNA: TGCGCCAGCAAGACTAGCGGGGGGGTAACAGATACGCAGTATTTT. It specifies CASKTSGGVTDTQYF.

This clonotype turned up a few times. V usage is TRBV10-2 and J usage is TRBJ2-1; a weak D match, TRBD1 (6 bases). Germline CDR1 reads WSHSY; CDR2 reads SAAADI. CDR3 size: 15 residues. The V end was cut by 3 bases, the J end by 9 bases, with 18 bases between. CDR3 sequence (DNA): TGCGCCAGCAGTGACCTCCAATTGGGGGCCAGTGAGCAGTTCTTC. It codes for CASSDLQLGASEQFF.

The chain joins TRBV6-1 to TRBJ1-1, with D unresolved. From germline, CDR1 is MNHNS and CDR2 SASEGT. The germline V and J ends were trimmed by 7 bases and 1 base, with 10 bases remaining between them. The CDR3 sequence is 13 residues long. The CDR3 nucleotides are TGTGCCAGCACCGTTGGTGGGAACACTGAAGCTTTCTTT. As protein: CASTVGGNTEAFF.

The chain is built from TRBV30 and TRBJ1-4; 7 bases align to TRBD1. This CDR3 contains 13 residues. The V gene's germline CDR1 is GTSNPN and CDR2 SVGIG (reference sequence). CDR3: CVLSGDRGEKLFF. The CDR3 DNA follows: TGTGTCCTCAGTGGGGACAGAGGGGAAAAACTGTTTTTT.

This clonotype was picked up a small number of times. This chain links TRBV28 with TRBJ2-7; 7 bases line up with TRBD1. The CDR3 spans 14 residues. Unmatched junction bases numbered 8, after V lost 6 bases and J lost 3 bases. The germline CDR1 and CDR2 sequences are MDHEN and SYDVKM. The CDR3 is CASSSAGTDYEQYF. CDR3 DNA: TGTGCCAGCAGCTCCGCTGGGACAGACTACGAGCAGTACTTC. Looking up the rest from reference TRBV28 and TRBJ2-7 gives the full variable domain: DVKVTQSSRYLVKRTGEKVFLECVQDMDHENMFWYRQDPGLGLRLIYFSYDVKMKEKGDIPEGYSVSREKKERFSLILESASTNQTSMYLCASSSAGTDYEQYFGPGTRLTVT.

There are a few counts of this clonotype. V gene TRBV25-1 combines with J gene TRBJ2-3; D gene ambiguous. The length of the CDR3 is 12 residues. CDR1 and CDR2 (germline): MGHDK, SYGVNS. V was trimmed by 7 bases and J by 9 bases, leaving 14 bases between them. CDR3 bases: TGTGCCAGCAACCAATATGGCCGAACGCAGTATTTT. This encodes CASNQYGRTQYF.

The J gene is TRBJ2-1, the V gene TRBV4-1; D not certain. Germline V lookup: CDR1 MGHRA, CDR2 YSYEKL. V lost 4 bases, J lost 2 bases, and 12 bases lay in between. The CDR3 length is 15 residues. CDR3 in amino acids: CASSPPFTPYNEQFF. Here the CDR3 DNA reads TGCGCCAGCAGCCCCCCATTTACTCCCTACAATGAGCAGTTCTTC.

About this clonotype itself: A much larger clone is a single base away; this may be a read error. The J gene is TRBJ1-5, the V gene TRBV24-1, with a weak D call TRBD1 (6 bases). The V end lost 3 bases, the J end lost 11 bases, and 10 bases lay between the germline ends. The V gene's germline CDR1 is KGHDR and CDR2 SFDVKD. The CDR3 runs to 12 residues. This CDR3 reads CATSDEGGAQHF. In nucleotides, the CDR3 is TGTGCCACCAGTGATGAGGGGGGGGCCCAGCATTTT.

This chain uses TRBV2 with TRBJ2-1; possibly TRBD1 for D (7 bases). V was clipped by 7 bases and J by 4 bases, with 17 bases between them. This CDR3 spans 15 amino acids. CDR1 SNHLY and CDR2 FYNNEI come from the germline V gene. CDR3 amino acids: CASTRRDSYYNEQFF. CDR3 nucleotide sequence: TGTGCCAGCACTCGGAGGGACAGCTATTACAATGAGCAGTTCTTC.

This clonotype has only a few counts. The chain couples TRBV7-9 to TRBJ2-3; 7 nucleotides line up with TRBD1. Germline V gene sequence: CDR1 SEHNR, CDR2 FQNEAQ (reference sequence). The V segment lost 5 bases and the J segment 2 bases; nucleotides outside the gene matches: 10. This CDR3 is 16 amino acids long. CDR3 loop: CASSSSNRGTTDTQYF. DNA of the CDR3: TGTGCCAGCAGCAGCTCCAACAGGGGCACCACAGATACGCAGTATTTT.

This clonotype turned up a few times. The CDR3 nucleotides are TGTGCCAGCAGTTTGAACAGGGGGGGGTACGAGCAGTACTTC. Protein: CASSLNRGGYEQYF. The rearrangement uses TRBV5-5 and TRBJ2-7, with D tentatively TRBD1 (8 bases). CDR1 and CDR2 from the germline V gene are SGHKS and YYEKEE (reference sequence). The CDR3 loop spans 14 amino acids. V was cut by 5 bases and J by 4 bases, with 16 bases left in between.

This clonotype has more than one count but fewer than ten. The chain employs TRBV20-1 and TRBJ1-2; D remains unclear. Germline CDR1 is DFQATT and CDR2 is SNEGSKA (reference sequence). The CDR3 runs 13 residues. V lost 3 bases, J lost 0 bases, and 8 bases lay in between. The CDR3 nucleotides read TGCAGTGCTAGCCCCCCAACTAACTATGGCTACACCTTC. Protein: CSASPPTNYGYTF.

The V gene is TRBV9, the J gene TRBJ2-5; the D gene is possibly TRBD2 (5 bases). The CDR3 has 12 residues. Trimming stripped 3 bases from V and 11 bases from J, with 14 bases between. Germline CDR1 SGDLS, CDR2 YYNGEE. CDR3 sequence reads: CASSAGEFEQYF. CDR3 sequence (DNA): TGTGCCAGCAGCGCCGGGGAGTTTGAGCAGTACTTC. The whole variable domain, remainder taken from reference TRBV9 and TRBJ2-5, is DSGVTQTPKHLITATGQRVTLRCSPRSGDLSVYWYQQSLDQGLQFLIQYYNGEERAKGNILERFSAQQFPDLHSELNLSSLELGDSALYFCASSAGEFEQYFGPGTRLLVL.

The table lists this clonotype with many counts. The rearrangement links TRBV5-1 to TRBJ2-6, with 7 bases that match TRBD1. CDR3 length: 18 amino acids. Unmatched junction bases numbered 9, after V lost 3 bases and J lost 0 bases. Per the germline V gene, CDR1 is SGHRS and CDR2 is YFSETQ. This CDR3 reads CASSSIPGQHSGANVLTF. CDR3 sequence (DNA): TGCGCCAGCAGCTCGATTCCGGGACAGCACTCTGGGGCCAACGTCCTGACTTTC. Looking up the rest from reference TRBV5-1 and TRBJ2-6 gives the full variable domain: KAGVTQTPRYLIKTRGQQVTLSCSPISGHRSVSWYQQTPGQGLQFLFEYFSETQRNKGNFPGRFSGRQFSNSRSEMNVSTLELGDSALYLCASSSIPGQHSGANVLTFGAGSRLTVL.

The V gene is TRBV15, the J gene TRBJ2-5; perhaps TRBD2 as D (5 bases). Trimming took off 0 bases at V and 4 bases at J, with 15 bases between the two ends. Germline V gives CDR1 LNHNV, CDR2 YYDKDF (reference sequence). The CDR3 has 16 residues. CDR3 sequence: CATSRDPPPRVETQYF. Written as DNA, the CDR3 is TGTGCCACCAGCAGAGATCCCCCACCGAGGGTAGAGACCCAGTACTTC. The variable domain in full, completed from reference TRBV15 and TRBJ2-5, reads DAMVIQNPRYQVTQFGKPVTLSCSQTLNHNVMYWYQQKSSQAPKLLFHYYDKDFNNEADTPDNFQSRRPNTSFCFLDIRSPGLGDTAMYLCATSRDPPPRVETQYFGPGTRLLVL.